Each of the 19 T cell receptor beta chains below was sequenced from the same sample in a study of T cells in localized non-small cell lung cancer (dated by TCRdb to the early 2020s). Preparation of the library involved the immunoSEQ multiplex PCR assay. Drawn from immuneACCESS, this table holds only the in-frame rearrangements with V and J called that TCRdb kept. Clones are partly lost; checked studies trace under half to an unresolved V gene and leave the rest unexplained. This sample comprises around 26,000 clones, around 85% of them detected only once. 9.5% to 10% of the sample goes to the ten largest clones. The specimen was peripheral blood, collected before any cancer treatment. Receptor source: a man aged 40-75 years with stage III squamous cell lung carcinoma.

The table lists this clone with a count of one. Mismatch with germline at one junction end may stem from a read error. The rearrangement joins TRBV2 to TRBJ2-7; D possibly corresponds to TRBD1 (5 bases). CDR1 SNHLY and CDR2 FYNNEI come from the germline V gene. The length of the CDR3 is 10 residues. Here the CDR3 reads CASSEGRACF. CDR3 in DNA: TGTGCCAGCAGTGAGGGCAGGGCCTGCTTC.

The rearrangement links TRBV7-6 to TRBJ1-4; D is unresolved. CDR3 size: 12 residues. Trimming stripped 1 base from V and 12 bases from J, with 9 bases between. Per germline, CDR1 SGHVS and CDR2 FNYEAQ. The CDR3 sequence is CASSLGPLELFF. DNA of the CDR3: TGTGCCAGCAGCTTAGGTCCCCTCGAACTGTTTTTT.

CDR3 in amino acids: CASTGTSGGANTGELFF. CDR3 DNA: TGCGCCAGCACCGGGACTAGCGGGGGGGCGAACACCGGGGAGCTGTTTTTT. The V call is TRBV5-1, the J call TRBJ2-2; 16 positions agree with TRBD2. Germline CDR1 SGHRS, CDR2 YFSETQ. The ends lost 6 bases at V and 0 bases at J; junction bases unmatched: 2. This CDR3 comprises 17 residues.

The rearrangement uses TRBV7-9 and TRBJ2-5, with D possibly TRBD1 on 6 matching bases. Germline lookup yields CDR1 SEHNR and CDR2 FQNEAQ (reference sequence). V shed 5 bases and J shed 2 bases, with 12 bases lying between them. This CDR3 spans 14 amino acids. This chain's CDR3 is CASSKSGTQETQYF. Written as DNA, the CDR3 is TGTGCCAGCAGCAAGTCAGGGACACAAGAGACCCAGTACTTC.

V usage is TRBV6-5 and J usage is TRBJ2-7; weak D call: TRBD2 (6 bases). Germline V CDR1 and CDR2: MNHEY, SVGAGI. The ends were cut back, 7 bases at V and 6 bases at J, with 10 bases in the middle. The CDR3 has 11 residues. The CDR3 region is CASTMGGEQYF. Written as DNA, the CDR3 is TGTGCCAGCACCATGGGAGGCGAGCAGTACTTC.

This clone was found a few times. V and J are TRBV7-2 and TRBJ1-2; 7 bases line up with TRBD1. Germline CDR1 is SGHTA and CDR2 is FQGNSA. The CDR3 runs 16 residues. J was trimmed by 6 bases and V by 1 base; bases with no gene match: 11. CDR3 DNA sequence: TGTGCCAGCAGCTTAGAAGGGACAGCAGGGAGGGATGGCTACACCTTC. It yields the protein CASSLEGTAGRDGYTF. Full variable domain (outside the CDR3, taken from reference TRBV7-2 and TRBJ1-2): GAGVSQSPSNKVTEKGKDVELRCDPISGHTALYWYRQSLGQGLEFLIYFQGNSAPDKSGLPSDRFSAERTGGSVSTLTIQRTQQEDSAVYLCASSLEGTAGRDGYTFGSGTRLTVV.

J is TRBJ1-2 and V is TRBV5-6, with 8 bases identical to TRBD1. The CDR3 covers 15 residues. V lost 3 bases to trimming and J lost 2 bases; unmatched junction nucleotides: 6. Looked up from germline, CDR1 is SGHDT and CDR2 is YYEEEE. For the CDR3, the DNA is TGTGCCAGCAGCTCGCTGGGACAGGCGAACTATGGCTACACCTTC. Residues: CASSSLGQANYGYTF.

The CDR3 DNA reads TGTGCCAGCAGCGGCTCCGGGACAGGGGGCCGCGAGCAGTACGTC. Translated, it gives CASSGSGTGGREQYV. V and J are TRBV21-1 and TRBJ2-7; the table's D call of TRBD1 was not tested on the DNA. TRBV21-1 is classified as a pseudogene. This CDR3 comprises 15 residues.

In its sample, this clone was seen once. In DNA, the CDR3 is TGTGCCTGGAGCGATCGGGCGTGGACAGGGGGCAACATTCAGTACTTC. This codes for CAWSDRAWTGGNIQYF. This rearrangement joins TRBV30 to TRBJ2-4; 11 bases line up with TRBD1. The CDR3 length is 16 residues. Germline assignment: CDR1 GTSNPN and CDR2 SVGIG (reference sequence). V dropped 3 bases and J dropped 7; count of bases not matched to a gene: 11. The full variable domain, with the rest looked up from reference TRBV30 and TRBJ2-4, is SQTIHQWPATLVQPVGSPLSLECTVEGTSNPNLYWYRQAAGRGLQLLFYSVGIGQISSEVPQNLSASRPQDRQFILSSKKLLLSDSGFYLCAWSDRAWTGGNIQYFGAGTRLSVL.

CDR3 bases: TGTGCCAGCAGCTTGGCAGGGGGCACCGGGGAGCTGTTTTTT. Protein: CASSLAGGTGELFF. This chain connects TRBV13 to TRBJ2-2; 7 bases line up with TRBD1. The germline gives CDR1 PRHDT, CDR2 FYEKMQ (reference sequence). After removal of 3 bases from V and 4 bases from J, the junction contained 2 bases not matched to a gene. The CDR3 consists of 14 residues.

The table lists this clone with a count of one. The rearrangement links TRBV28 to TRBJ2-2, with a possible D match to TRBD2 (7 bases). The length of the CDR3 is 14 residues. Trimming removed 4 bases from V and 7 bases from J, with 13 bases in between. The germline V gene has CDR1 MDHEN and CDR2 SYDVKM. The CDR3 region is CASSSIGGRGELFF. The DNA for the CDR3 is TGTGCCAGCAGTTCCATCGGGGGGCGCGGGGAGCTGTTTTTT.

The rearrangement joins TRBV12-5 to TRBJ1-5, with 7 bases lining up with TRBD1. Per the germline V gene, CDR1 is LGHNT and CDR2 is FRNRAP. J lost 10 bases, V lost 0 bases, and 15 bases had no gene match. The CDR3 is made up of 17 amino acids. The CDR3 sequence is CASGLVGGQSPNNPQHF. The DNA of the CDR3 is TGTGCTAGTGGTTTGGTAGGGGGACAGAGCCCCAATAATCCCCAGCATTTT.

There are a few counts of this clone. V is TRBV2 and J is TRBJ1-2, with TRBD1 as a possible D gene (6 bases). Trimming took off 10 bases at V and 4 bases at J, with 16 bases between the two ends. The length of the CDR3 is 13 residues. Germline V gene lookup returns CDR1 SNHLY and CDR2 FYNNEI. CDR3 sequence reads: CAILPRGSYGYTF. In DNA form, the CDR3 reads TGTGCCATTCTACCCAGGGGATCCTATGGCTACACCTTC.

The rearrangement joins TRBV7-2 to TRBJ1-5; a possible D gene is TRBD1 (5 bases). The length of the CDR3 is 17 residues. Trimming pared 2 bases from V and 2 bases from J, leaving 16 bases between. The germline V gene encodes CDR1 SGHTA and CDR2 FQGNSA. The CDR3: CASSLQSRGAGNQPQHF. The CDR3 DNA reads as TGTGCCAGCAGCTTACAGAGCAGAGGGGCAGGCAATCAGCCCCAGCATTTT.

The chain carries TRBV28 and TRBJ1-4; D uncertain. The CDR3 is made up of 12 amino acids. The germline V gene encodes CDR1 MDHEN and CDR2 SYDVKM. The V end lost 3 bases, the J end lost 9 bases, and 8 bases lay between the germline ends. Written as DNA, the CDR3 is TGTGCCAGCAGTTTCTCCAGCCAAAAACTGTTTTTT. Translated: CASSFSSQKLFF.

The V gene is TRBV5-1, the J gene TRBJ2-3, with 9 bases fitting TRBD2. The CDR3 contains 16 residues. V lost 3 bases to trimming and J lost 3 bases; unmatched junction nucleotides: 8. Germline assignment: CDR1 SGHRS and CDR2 YFSETQ. The CDR3 DNA reads as TGCGCCAGCAGCTGGGGTAGCGGGAGTGGGACAGATACGCAGTATTTT. Residues: CASSWGSGSGTDTQYF.

The chain has TRBV12-5 and TRBJ2-1; D unclear. The CDR3 runs 12 residues. V was cut by 4 bases and J by 9 bases, with 10 bases left in between. Per germline, CDR1 LGHNT and CDR2 FRNRAP. The CDR3 DNA is TGTGCTAGTGGTTGGGCCTCCGGTGAGCAGTTCTTC. Its translation: CASGWASGEQFF.

This clone turned up a few times. This chain uses TRBV29-1 with TRBJ2-1; the D gene is possibly TRBD1 (5 bases). This CDR3 has 11 residues. Germline V gene lookup returns CDR1 SQVTM and CDR2 ANQGSEA. The V end was cut by 3 bases, the J end by 7 bases, with 7 bases between. The CDR3 sequence: CSVETDNEQFF. The DNA of the CDR3 is TGCAGCGTTGAGACAGATAATGAGCAGTTCTTC.

This rearrangement joins TRBV19 to TRBJ2-1, with TRBD2 matching 11 bases. The V gene end was trimmed by 6 bases and the J gene end by 4 bases; junction bases not matched to a gene: 5. Germline-derived CDR1 and CDR2 are LNHDA and SQIVND (reference sequence). The CDR3 has 15 amino acids. The CDR3 nucleotides read TGTGCCAGTAGACCGGGACTAGCGGTGTACAATGAGCAGTTCTTC. Protein sequence: CASRPGLAVYNEQFF.